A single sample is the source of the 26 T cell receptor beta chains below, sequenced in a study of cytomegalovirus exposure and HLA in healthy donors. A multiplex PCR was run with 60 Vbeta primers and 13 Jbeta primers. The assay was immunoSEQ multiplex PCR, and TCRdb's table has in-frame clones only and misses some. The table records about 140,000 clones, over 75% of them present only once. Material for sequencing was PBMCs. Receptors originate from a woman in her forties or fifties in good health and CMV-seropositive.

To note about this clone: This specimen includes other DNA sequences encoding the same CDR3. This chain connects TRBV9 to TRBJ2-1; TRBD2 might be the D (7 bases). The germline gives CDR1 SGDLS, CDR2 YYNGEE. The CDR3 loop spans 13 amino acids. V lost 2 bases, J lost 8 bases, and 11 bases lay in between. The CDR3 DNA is TGTGCCAGCAGCGTCGGGGGGCCGGATGAGCAGTTCTTC. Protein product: CASSVGGPDEQFF.

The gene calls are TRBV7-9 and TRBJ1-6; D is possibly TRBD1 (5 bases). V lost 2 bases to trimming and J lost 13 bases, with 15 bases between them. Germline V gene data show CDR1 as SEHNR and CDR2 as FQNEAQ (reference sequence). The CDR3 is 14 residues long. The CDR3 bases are TGTGCCAGCAGCTTACTCCGGGGGAAGGGGCCCCTCCACTTT. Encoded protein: CASSLLRGKGPLHF.

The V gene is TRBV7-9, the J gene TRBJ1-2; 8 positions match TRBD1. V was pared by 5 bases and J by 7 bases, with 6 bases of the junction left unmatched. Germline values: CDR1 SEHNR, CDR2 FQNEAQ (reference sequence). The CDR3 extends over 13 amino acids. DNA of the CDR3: TGTGCCAGCAGCCTGGACAGGGCGAGTGGCTACACCTTC. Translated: CASSLDRASGYTF.

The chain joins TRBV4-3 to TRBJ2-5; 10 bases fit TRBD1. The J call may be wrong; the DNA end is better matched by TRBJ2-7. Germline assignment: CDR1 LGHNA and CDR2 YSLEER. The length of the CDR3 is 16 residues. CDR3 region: CASSPEQGQGTYEQYF. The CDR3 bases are TGCGCCAGCAGCCCCGAGCAGGGACAGGGGACCTACGAGCAGTACTTC.

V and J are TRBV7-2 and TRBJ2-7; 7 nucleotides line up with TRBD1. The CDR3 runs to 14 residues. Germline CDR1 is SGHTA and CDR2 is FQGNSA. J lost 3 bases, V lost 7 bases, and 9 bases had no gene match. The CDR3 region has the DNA TGTGCCAGCACCGTGACAGGGTGGGACTACGAGCAGTACTTC. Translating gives CASTVTGWDYEQYF.

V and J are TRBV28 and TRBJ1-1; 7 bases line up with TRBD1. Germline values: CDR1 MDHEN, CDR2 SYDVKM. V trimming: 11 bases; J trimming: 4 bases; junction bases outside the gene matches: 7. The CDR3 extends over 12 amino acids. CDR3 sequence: CALQGRSTEAFF. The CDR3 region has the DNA TGTGCCTTACAGGGGAGGTCCACTGAAGCTTTCTTT.

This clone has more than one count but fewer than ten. The CDR3 spells CASSLGFGAGFYNEQFF. CDR3 DNA sequence: TGTGCCAGCAGCTTAGGCTTCGGAGCGGGCTTTTACAATGAGCAGTTCTTC. V is TRBV7-8 and J is TRBJ2-1, with D possibly being TRBD2 (6 bases). The germline gives CDR1 SGHVS, CDR2 FQNEAQ. The ends were cut back, 1 base at V and 4 bases at J, with 17 bases in the middle. The CDR3 is 17 amino acids.

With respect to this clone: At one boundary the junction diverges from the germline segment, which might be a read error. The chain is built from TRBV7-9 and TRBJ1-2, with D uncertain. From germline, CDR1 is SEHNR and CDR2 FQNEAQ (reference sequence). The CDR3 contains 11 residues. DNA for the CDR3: TGTGCCAGCAGCTCCCTTATGGGCCTTTTCTTC. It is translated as CASSSLMGLFF.

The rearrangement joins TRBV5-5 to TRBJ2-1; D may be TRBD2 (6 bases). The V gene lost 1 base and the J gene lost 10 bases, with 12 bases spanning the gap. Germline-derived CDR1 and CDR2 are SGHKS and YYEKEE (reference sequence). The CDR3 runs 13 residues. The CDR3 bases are TGTGCCAGCAGCTTGACGTCTGGGGGGGAGCAGTTCTTC. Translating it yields CASSLTSGGEQFF.

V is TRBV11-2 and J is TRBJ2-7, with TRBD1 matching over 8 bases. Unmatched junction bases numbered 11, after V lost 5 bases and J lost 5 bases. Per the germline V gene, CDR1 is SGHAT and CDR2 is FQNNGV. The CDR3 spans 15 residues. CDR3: CASSARQGIRDEQYF. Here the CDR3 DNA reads TGTGCCAGCAGCGCCAGACAGGGGATCCGCGACGAGCAGTACTTC.

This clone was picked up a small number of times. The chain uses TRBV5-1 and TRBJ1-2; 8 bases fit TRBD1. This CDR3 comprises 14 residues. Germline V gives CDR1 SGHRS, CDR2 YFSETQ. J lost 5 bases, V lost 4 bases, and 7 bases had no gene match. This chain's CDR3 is CASSPYGQGYGYTF. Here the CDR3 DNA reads TGCGCCAGCAGCCCCTATGGACAGGGTTATGGCTACACCTTC.

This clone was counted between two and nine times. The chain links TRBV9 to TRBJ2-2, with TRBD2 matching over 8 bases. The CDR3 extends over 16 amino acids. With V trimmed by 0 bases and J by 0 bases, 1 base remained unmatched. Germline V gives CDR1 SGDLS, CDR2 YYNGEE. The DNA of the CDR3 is TGTGCCAGCAGCGTAGCCGGGGGGGCGAACACCGGGGAGCTGTTTTTT. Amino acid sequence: CASSVAGGANTGELFF.

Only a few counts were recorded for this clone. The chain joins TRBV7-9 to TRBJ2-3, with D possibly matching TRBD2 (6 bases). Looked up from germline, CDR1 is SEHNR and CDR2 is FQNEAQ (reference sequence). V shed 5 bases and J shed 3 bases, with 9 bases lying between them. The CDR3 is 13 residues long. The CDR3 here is CASSERVTDTQYF. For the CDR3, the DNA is TGTGCCAGCAGCGAGCGGGTAACAGATACGCAGTATTTT.

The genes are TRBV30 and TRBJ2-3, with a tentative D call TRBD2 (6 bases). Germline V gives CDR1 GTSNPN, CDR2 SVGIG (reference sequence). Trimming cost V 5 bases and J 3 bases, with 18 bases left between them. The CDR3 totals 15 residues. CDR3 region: CAWDASGLGTDTQYF. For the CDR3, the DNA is TGTGCCTGGGATGCCTCGGGACTCGGGACAGATACGCAGTATTTT.

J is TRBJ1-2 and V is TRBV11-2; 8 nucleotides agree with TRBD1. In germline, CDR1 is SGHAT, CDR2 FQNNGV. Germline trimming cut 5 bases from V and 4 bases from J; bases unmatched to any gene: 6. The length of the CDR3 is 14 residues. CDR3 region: CASSTRTGSYGYTF. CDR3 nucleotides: TGTGCCAGCAGCACCCGGACAGGGAGCTATGGCTACACCTTC.

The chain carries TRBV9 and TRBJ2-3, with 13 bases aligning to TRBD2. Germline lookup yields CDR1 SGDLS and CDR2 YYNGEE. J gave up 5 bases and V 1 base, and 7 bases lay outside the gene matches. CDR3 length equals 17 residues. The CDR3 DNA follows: TGTGCCAGCAGCGTACAACTAGCGGGGGGGCAGGAAGATACGCAGTATTTT. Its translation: CASSVQLAGGQEDTQYF.

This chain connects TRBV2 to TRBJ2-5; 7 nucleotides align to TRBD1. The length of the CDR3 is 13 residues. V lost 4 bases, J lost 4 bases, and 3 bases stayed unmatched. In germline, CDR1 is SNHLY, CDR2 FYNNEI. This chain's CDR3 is CASSGTGVETQYF. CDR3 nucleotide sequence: TGTGCCAGCAGTGGAACAGGGGTAGAGACCCAGTACTTC.

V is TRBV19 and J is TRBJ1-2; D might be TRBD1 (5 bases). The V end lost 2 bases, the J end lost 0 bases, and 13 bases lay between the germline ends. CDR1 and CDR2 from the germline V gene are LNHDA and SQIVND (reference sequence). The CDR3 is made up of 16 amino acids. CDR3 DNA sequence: TGTGCCAGTAGTATATCAGCGACAGACCCTAACTATGGCTACACCTTC. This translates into CASSISATDPNYGYTF.

The CDR3 is CATSSTSGETQYF. As DNA, the CDR3 is TGTGCCACCAGCTCAACTAGCGGAGAGACCCAGTACTTC. This chain joins TRBV15 and TRBJ2-5; 8 nucleotides agree with TRBD2. After removal of 5 bases from V and 4 bases from J, the junction contained 3 bases not matched to a gene. CDR3 size: 13 residues. From germline, CDR1 is LNHNV and CDR2 YYDKDF (reference sequence).

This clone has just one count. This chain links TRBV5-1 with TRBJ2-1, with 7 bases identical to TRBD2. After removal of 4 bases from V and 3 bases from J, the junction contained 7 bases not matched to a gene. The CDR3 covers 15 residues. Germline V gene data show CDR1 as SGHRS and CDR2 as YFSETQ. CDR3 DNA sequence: TGCGCCAGCAGCCAGACTAGCCCCTTCTACAATGAGCAGTTCTTC. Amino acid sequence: CASSQTSPFYNEQFF.

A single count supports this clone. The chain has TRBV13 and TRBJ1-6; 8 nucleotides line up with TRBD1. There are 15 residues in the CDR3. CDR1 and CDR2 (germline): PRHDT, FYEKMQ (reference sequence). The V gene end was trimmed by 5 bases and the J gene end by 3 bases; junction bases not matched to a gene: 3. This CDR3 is CASSEGQVYNSPLHF. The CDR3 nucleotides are TGTGCCAGCAGCGAGGGACAGGTCTATAATTCACCCCTCCACTTT. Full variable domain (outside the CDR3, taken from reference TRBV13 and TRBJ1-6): AAGVIQSPRHLIKEKRETATLKCYPIPRHDTVYWYQQGPGQDPQFLISFYEKMQSDKGSIPDRFSAQQFSDYHSELNMSSLELGDSALYFCASSEGQVYNSPLHFGNGTRLTVT.

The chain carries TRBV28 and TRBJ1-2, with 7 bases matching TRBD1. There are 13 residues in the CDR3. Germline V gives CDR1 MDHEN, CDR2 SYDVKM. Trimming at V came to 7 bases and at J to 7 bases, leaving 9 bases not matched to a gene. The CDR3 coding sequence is TGTGCCAGCACCTCACCCGGGACAGCTGGCTACACCTTC. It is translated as CASTSPGTAGYTF.

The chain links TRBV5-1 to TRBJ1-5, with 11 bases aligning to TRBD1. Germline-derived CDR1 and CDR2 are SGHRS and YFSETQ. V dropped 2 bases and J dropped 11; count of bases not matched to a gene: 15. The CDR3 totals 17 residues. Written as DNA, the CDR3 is TGCGCCAGCAGCTTCTTCCCCGGACAGGGGGCGACTGGGACCCAGCATTTT. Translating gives CASSFFPGQGATGTQHF.

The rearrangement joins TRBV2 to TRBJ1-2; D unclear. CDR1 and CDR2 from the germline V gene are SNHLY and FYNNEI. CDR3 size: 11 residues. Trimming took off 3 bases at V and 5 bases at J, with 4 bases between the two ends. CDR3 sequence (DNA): TGTGCCAGCAGTGATCAGTATGGCTACACCTTC. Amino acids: CASSDQYGYTF. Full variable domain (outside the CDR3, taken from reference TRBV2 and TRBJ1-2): EPEVTQTPSHQVTQMGQEVILRCVPISNHLYFYWYRQILGQKVEFLVSFYNNEISEKSEIFDDQFSVERPDGSNFTLKIRSTKLEDSAMYFCASSDQYGYTFGSGTRLTVV.

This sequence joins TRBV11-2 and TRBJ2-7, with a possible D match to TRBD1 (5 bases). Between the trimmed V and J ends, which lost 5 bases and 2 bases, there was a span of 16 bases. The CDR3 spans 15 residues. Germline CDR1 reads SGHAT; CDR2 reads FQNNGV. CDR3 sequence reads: CASSVVRVDPYEQYF. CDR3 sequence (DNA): TGTGCCAGCAGCGTAGTCAGGGTGGACCCCTACGAGCAGTACTTC.

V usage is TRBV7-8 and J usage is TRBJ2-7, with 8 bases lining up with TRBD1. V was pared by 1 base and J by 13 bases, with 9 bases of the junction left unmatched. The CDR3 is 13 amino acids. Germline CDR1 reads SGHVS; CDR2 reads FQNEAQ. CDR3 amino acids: CASSLGLDREDYF. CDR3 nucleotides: TGTGCCAGCAGCTTAGGCCTGGACAGGGAGGATTACTTC.